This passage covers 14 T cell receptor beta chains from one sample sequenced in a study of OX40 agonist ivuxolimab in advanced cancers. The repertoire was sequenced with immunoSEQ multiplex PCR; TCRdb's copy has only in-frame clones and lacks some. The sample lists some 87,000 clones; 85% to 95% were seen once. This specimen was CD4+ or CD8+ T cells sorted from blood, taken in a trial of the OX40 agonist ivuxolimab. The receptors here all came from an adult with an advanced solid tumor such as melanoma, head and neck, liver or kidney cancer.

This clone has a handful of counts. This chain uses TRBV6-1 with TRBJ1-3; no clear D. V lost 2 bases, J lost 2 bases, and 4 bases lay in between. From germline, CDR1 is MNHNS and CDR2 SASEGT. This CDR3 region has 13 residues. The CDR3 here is CASSEQPGNTIYF. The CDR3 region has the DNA TGTGCCAGCAGTGAACAGCCTGGAAACACCATATATTTT.

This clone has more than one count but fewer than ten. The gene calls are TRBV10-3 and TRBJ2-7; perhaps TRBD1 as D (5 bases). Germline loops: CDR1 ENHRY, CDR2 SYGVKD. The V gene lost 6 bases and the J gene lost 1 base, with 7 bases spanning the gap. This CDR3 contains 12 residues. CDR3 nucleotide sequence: TGTGCCATCAGGACAGTGTCCTACGAGCAGTACTTC. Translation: CAIRTVSYEQYF.

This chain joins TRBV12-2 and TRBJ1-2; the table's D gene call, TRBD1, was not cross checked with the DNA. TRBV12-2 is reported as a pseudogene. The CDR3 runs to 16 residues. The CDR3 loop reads CASRIIFPSQYYGYTF. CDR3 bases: TGTGCAAGTCGCATCATTTTCCCTTCACAGTACTATGGCTACACCTTC.

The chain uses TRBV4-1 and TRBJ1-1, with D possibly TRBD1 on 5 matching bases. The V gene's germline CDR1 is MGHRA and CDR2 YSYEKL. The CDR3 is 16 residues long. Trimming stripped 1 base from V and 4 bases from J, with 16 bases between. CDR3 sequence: CASSQVFGRAGTEAFF. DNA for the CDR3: TGCGCCAGCAGCCAAGTGTTTGGCAGGGCTGGCACTGAAGCTTTCTTT.

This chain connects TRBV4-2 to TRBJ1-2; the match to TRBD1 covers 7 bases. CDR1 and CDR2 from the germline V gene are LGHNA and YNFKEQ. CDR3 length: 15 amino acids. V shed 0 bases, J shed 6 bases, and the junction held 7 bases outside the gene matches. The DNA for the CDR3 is TGTGCCAGCAGCCAAGACAGGGGGAAGGGGCATGGCTACACCTTC. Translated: CASSQDRGKGHGYTF.

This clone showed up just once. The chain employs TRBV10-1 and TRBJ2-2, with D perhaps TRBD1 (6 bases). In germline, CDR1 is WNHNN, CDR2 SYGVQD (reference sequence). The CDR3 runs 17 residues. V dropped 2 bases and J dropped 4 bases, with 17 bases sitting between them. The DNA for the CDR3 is TGCGCCAGCAGTGAGCCCGGGACAAGGGGCCCCACCGGGGAGCTGTTTTTT. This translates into CASSEPGTRGPTGELFF.

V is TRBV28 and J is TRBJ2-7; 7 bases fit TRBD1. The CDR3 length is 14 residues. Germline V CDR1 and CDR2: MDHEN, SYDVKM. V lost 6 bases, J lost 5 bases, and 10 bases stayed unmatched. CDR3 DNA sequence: TGTGCCAGCAGCCCATGGACAGGCACTGACGAGCAGTACTTC. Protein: CASSPWTGTDEQYF.

CDR3 bases: TGTGCCTGGAGTATCACCGACTATGGCTACACCTTC. Translating gives CAWSITDYGYTF. This chain uses TRBV30 with TRBJ1-2; D unclear. The V gene lost 2 bases and the J gene lost 3 bases, with 7 bases spanning the gap. Germline CDR1 and CDR2: GTSNPN and SVGIG (reference sequence). The CDR3 is made up of 12 amino acids.

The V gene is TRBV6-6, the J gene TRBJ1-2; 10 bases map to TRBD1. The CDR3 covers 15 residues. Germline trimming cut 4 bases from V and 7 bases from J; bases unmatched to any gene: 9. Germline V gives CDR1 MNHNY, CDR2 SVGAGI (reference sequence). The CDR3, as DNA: TGTGCCAGCAGTTCGCCGGGACAGGGGAATGGTGGCTACACCTTC. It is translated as CASSSPGQGNGGYTF.

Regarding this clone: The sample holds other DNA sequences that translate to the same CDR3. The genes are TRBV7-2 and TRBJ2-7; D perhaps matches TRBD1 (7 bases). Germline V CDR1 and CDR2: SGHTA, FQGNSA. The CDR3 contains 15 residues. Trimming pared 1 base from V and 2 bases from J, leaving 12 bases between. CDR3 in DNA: TGTGCCAGCAGCTTAGAATCAGGGGGGACCTACGAGCAGTACTTC. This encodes CASSLESGGTYEQYF.

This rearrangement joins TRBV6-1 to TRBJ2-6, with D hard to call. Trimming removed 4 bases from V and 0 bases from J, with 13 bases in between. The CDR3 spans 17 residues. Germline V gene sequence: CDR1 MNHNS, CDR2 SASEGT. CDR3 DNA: TGTGCCAGCAGTGTGCCTCTATCCTACTCTGGGGCCAACGTCCTGACTTTC. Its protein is CASSVPLSYSGANVLTF.

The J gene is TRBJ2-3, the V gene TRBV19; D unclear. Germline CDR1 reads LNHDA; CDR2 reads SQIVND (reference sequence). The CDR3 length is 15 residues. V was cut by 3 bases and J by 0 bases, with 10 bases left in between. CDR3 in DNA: TGTGCCAGTAGTATGCGAGCGTCTAGCACAGATACGCAGTATTTT. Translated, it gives CASSMRASSTDTQYF.

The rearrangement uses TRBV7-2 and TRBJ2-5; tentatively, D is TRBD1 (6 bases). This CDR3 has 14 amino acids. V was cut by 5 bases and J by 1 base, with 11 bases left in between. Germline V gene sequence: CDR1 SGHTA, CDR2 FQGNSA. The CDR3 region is CASSLQGSQETQYF. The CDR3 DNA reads TGTGCCAGCAGCCTCCAGGGGTCCCAAGAGACCCAGTACTTC.

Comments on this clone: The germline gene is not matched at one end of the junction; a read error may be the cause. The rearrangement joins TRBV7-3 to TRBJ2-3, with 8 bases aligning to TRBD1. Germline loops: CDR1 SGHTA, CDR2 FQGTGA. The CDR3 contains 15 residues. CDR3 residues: CASSPLGVGTGTQYF. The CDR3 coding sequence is TGTGCCAGCAGCCCCCTGGGGGTTGGGACAGGTACGCAGTATTTT.